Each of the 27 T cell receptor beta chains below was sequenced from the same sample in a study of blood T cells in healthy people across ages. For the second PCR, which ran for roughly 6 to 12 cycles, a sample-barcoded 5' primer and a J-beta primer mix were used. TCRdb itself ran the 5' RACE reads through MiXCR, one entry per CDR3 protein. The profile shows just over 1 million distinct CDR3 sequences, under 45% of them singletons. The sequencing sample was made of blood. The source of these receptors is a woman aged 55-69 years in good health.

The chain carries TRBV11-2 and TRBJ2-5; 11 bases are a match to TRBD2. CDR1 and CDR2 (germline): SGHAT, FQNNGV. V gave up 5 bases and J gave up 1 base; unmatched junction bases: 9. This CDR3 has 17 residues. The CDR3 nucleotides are TGTGCCAGCAGCCCAGGGACTAGCGGAGATATCCAAGAGACCCAGTACTTC. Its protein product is CASSPGTSGDIQETQYF.

The chain's CDR3 is CASSQKAGDRRITEAFF. CDR3 DNA: TGTGCCAGCAGCCAAAAAGCGGGGGACAGGCGGATCACTGAAGCTTTCTTT. V and J are TRBV14 and TRBJ1-1; TRBD1 matches 8 bases. Germline CDR1 SGHDN, CDR2 FVKESK. CDR3 size: 17 residues. V shed 2 bases, J shed 4 bases, and the junction held 12 bases outside the gene matches.

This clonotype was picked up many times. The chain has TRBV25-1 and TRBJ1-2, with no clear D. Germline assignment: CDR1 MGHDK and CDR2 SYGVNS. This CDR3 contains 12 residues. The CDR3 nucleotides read TGTGCTTCCTCGACGACTAACTATGGCTACACCTTC. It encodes CASSTTNYGYTF.

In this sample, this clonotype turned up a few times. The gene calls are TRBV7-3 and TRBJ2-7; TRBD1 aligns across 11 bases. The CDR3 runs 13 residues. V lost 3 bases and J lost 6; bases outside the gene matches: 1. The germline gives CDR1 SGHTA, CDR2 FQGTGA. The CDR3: CASSLDRGREQYF. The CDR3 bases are TGTGCCAGCAGCTTGGACAGGGGGCGCGAGCAGTACTTC. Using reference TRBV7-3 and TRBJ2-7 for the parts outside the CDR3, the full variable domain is GAGVSQTPSNKVTEKGKYVELRCDPISGHTALYWYRQSLGQGPEFLIYFQGTGAADDSGLPNDRFFAVRPEGSVSTLKIQRTERGDSAVYLCASSLDRGREQYFGPGTRLTVT.

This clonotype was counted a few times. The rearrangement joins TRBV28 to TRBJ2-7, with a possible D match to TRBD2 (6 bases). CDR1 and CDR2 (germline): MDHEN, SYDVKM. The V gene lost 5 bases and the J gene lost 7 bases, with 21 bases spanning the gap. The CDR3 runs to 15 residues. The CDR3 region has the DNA TGTGCCAGCAGTCTTTTCGGGCTAGCGAGCGATGAGCAGTACTTC. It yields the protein CASSLFGLASDEQYF.

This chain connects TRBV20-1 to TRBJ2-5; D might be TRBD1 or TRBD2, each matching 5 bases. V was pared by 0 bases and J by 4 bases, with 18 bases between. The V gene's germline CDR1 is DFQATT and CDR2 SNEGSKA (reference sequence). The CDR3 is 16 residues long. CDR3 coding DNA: TGCAGTGCTAGAGATATTGAGGGGTCCGCAATAGAGACCCAGTACTTC. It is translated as CSARDIEGSAIETQYF.

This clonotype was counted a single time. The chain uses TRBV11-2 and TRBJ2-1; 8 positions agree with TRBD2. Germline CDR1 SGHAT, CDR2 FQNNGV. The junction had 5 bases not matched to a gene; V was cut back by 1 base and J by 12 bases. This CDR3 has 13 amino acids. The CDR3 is CASSLGEGLGQFF. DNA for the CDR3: TGTGCCAGCAGCTTAGGAGAGGGACTAGGGCAGTTCTTC.

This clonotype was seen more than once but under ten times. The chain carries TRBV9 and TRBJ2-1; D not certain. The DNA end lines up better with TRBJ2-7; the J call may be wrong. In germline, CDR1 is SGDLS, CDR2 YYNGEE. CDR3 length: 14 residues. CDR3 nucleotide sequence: TGTGCCAGCAGCGCTCCAGAAGTTTACAATGAGCAGTACTTC. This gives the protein CASSAPEVYNEQYF.

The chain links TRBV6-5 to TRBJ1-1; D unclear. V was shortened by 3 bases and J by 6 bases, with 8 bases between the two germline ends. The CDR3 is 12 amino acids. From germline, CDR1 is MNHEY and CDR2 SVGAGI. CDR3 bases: TGTGCCAGCAGTTATGAACGCCCTGAAGCTTTCTTT. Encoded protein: CASSYERPEAFF.

CDR3 DNA sequence: TGTGCCAGCAGCACGAAGAGTTGGAACACTGAAGCTTTCTTT. This translates into CASSTKSWNTEAFF. The V call is TRBV25-1, the J call TRBJ1-1; no clear D. V lost 6 bases, J lost 1 base, and 12 bases lay in between. Germline-derived CDR1 and CDR2 are MGHDK and SYGVNS. This CDR3 is built from 14 residues.

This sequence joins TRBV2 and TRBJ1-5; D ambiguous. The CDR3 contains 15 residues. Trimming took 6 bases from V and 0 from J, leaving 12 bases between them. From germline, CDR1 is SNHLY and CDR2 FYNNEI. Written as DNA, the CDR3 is TGTGCCAGCAGAGTAGGTGGAGATAGCAATCAGCCCCAGCATTTT. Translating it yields CASRVGGDSNQPQHF.

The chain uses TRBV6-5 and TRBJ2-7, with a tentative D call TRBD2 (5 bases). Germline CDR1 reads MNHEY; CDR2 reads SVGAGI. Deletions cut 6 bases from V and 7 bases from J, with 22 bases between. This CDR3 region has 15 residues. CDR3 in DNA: TGTGCCAGCAGCCACCTGGGGAGCTCAAGCGATGAGCAGTACTTC. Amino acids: CASSHLGSSSDEQYF.

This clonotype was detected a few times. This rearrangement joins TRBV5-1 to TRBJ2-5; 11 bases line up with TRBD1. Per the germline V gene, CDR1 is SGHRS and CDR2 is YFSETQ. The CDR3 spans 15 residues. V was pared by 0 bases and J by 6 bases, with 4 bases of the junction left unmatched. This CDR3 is CASSLGTGGIKTQYF. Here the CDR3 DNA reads TGCGCCAGCAGCTTGGGGACAGGGGGCATAAAGACCCAGTACTTC.

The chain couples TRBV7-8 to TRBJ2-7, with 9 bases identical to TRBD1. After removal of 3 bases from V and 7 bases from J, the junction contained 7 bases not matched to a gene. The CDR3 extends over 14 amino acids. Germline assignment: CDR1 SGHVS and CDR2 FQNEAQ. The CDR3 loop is CASSFTGGEGEQYF. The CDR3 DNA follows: TGTGCCAGCAGCTTTACAGGGGGCGAGGGGGAGCAGTACTTC.

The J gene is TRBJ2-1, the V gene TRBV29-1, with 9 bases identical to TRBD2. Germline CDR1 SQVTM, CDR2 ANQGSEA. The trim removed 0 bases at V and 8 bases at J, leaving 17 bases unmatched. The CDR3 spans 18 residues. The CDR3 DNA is TGCAGCGTTGAAGATCCGGACTTAGCGGGAGCGGTGAGCGATGAGCAGTTCTTC. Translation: CSVEDPDLAGAVSDEQFF.

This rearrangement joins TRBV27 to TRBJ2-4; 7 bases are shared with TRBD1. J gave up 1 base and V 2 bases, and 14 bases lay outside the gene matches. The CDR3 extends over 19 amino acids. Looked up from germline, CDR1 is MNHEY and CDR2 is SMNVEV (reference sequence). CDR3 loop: CASSLRGSGGISAKNIQYF. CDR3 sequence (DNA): TGTGCCAGCAGTTTAAGGGGGTCAGGGGGAATATCGGCCAAAAACATTCAGTACTTC.

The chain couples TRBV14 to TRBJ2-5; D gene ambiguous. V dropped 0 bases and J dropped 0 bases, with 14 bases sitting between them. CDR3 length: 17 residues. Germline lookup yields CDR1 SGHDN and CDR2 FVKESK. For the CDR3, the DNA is TGTGCCAGCAGCCAAGATAGGGCCGCCCGAGACCAAGAGACCCAGTACTTC. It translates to CASSQDRAARDQETQYF. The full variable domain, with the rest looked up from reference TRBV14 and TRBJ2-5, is EAGVTQFPSHSVIEKGQTVTLRCDPISGHDNLYWYRRVMGKEIKFLLHFVKESKQDESGMPNNRFLAERTGGTYSTLKVQPAELEDSGVYFCASSQDRAARDQETQYFGPGTRLLVL.

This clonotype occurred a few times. CDR3 protein: CASNPSSRPSGANVLTF. The CDR3 nucleotides read TGTGCCAGCAACCCTAGTTCGCGGCCTAGTGGGGCCAACGTCCTGACTTTC. The chain carries TRBV7-2 and TRBJ2-6; no firm D call. Trimming cost V 7 bases and J 3 bases, with 19 bases left between them. Germline V CDR1 and CDR2: SGHTA, FQGNSA. The CDR3 is 17 amino acids.

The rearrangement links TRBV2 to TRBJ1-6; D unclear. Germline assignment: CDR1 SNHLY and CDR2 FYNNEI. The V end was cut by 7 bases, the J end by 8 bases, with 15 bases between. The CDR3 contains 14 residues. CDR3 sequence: CASKLEGEHSPLHF. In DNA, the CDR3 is TGTGCCAGCAAACTCGAGGGTGAGCATTCACCCCTCCACTTT.

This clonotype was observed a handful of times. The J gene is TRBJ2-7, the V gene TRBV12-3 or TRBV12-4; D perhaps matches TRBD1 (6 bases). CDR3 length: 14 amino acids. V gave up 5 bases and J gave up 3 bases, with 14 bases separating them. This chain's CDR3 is CASSPRQEYYEQYF. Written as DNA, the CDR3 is TGTGCCAGCAGTCCGCGACAGGAATACTACGAGCAGTACTTC.

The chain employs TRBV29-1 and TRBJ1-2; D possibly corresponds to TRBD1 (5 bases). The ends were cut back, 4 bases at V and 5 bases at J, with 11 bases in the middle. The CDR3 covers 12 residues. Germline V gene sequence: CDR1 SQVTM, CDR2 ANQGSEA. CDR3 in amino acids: CSVGSGGYGYTF. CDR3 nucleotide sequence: TGCAGCGTTGGTTCCGGGGGATATGGCTACACCTTC. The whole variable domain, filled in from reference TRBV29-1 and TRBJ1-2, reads SAVISQKPSRDICQRGTSLTIQCQVDSQVTMMFWYRQQPGQSLTLIATANQGSEATYESGFVIDKFPISRPNLTFSTLTVSNMSPEDSSIYLCSVGSGGYGYTFGSGTRLTVV.

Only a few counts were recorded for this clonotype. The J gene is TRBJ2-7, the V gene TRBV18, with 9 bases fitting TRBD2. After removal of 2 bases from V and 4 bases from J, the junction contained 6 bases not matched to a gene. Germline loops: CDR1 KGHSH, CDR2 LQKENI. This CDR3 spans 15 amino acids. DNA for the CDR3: TGTGCCAGCTCACCAATCAGACTAGCGGTATACGAGCAGTACTTC. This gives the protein CASSPIRLAVYEQYF.

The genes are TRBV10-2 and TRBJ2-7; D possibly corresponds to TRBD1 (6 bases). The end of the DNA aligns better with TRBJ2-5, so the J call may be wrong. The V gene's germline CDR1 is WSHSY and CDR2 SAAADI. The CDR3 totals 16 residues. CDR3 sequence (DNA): TGCGCCAGCACCGATCCGGGACAAGACCTTCAAGAGACCCAGTACTTC. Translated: CASTDPGQDLQETQYF.

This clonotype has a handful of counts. The CDR3 region has the DNA TGTGCCAGCAGGACGGACGGGGCCAACGTCCTGACTTTC. This sequence encodes CASRTDGANVLTF. V and J are TRBV9 and TRBJ2-6; D is ambiguous. The CDR3 runs to 13 residues. The ends were cut back, 5 bases at V and 4 bases at J, with 7 bases in the middle. Germline V lookup: CDR1 SGDLS, CDR2 YYNGEE.

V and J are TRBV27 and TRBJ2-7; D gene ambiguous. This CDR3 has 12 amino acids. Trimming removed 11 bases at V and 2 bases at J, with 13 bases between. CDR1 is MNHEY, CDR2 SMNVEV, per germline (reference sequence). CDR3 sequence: CAFRKGTYEQYF. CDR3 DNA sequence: TGTGCCTTCAGAAAGGGAACCTACGAGCAGTACTTC.

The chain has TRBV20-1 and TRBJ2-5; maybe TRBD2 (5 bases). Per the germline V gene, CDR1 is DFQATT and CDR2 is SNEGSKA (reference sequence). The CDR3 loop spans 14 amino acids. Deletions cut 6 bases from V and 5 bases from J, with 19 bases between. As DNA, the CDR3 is TGCAGTGCCAAGCTCTGGAGTTCGGGGGAGACCCAGTACTTC. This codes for CSAKLWSSGETQYF.

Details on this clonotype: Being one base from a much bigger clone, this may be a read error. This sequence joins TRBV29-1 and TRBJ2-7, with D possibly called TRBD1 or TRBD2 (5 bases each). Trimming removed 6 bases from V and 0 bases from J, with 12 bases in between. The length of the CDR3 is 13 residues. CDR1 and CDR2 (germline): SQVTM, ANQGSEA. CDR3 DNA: TGCAGCGTGGGACGAGGGCTCTCCTACGAGCAGTACTTC. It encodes CSVGRGLSYEQYF.